This T cell receptor beta chain was captured in a study of T cells in Graves' hyperthyroidism and ophthalmopathy. Background on the study: Peripheral blood was taken when the disease was first diagnosed, before any treatment began.

Researchers amplified the TCR beta CDR3 regions from RNA transcripts. The study used the HTBI primer set for a first-round RT-PCR of the TCR CDR3. Each CDR3 protein gets one entry after TCRdb re-called the multiplex PCR reads with MiXCR. Among 500,000 to 800,000 distinct CDR3 sequences listed, 14% were seen once. The ends were cut back, 0 bases at V and 4 bases at J, with 11 bases in the middle. The CDR3 sequence is 14 residues long. The germline gives CDR1 SGDLS, CDR2 YYNGEE. Any patient presenting with uncontrolled infection, other autoimmune disease, pregnancy or lactation was left out. Orbital computed tomography, thyroid ultrasound, serum thyroxine and TRAb, and clinical symptoms together informed the diagnoses.

V gene TRBV9 combines with J gene TRBJ2-7, with D perhaps TRBD1 (6 bases). The origin of this receptor is a woman aged 45 to 65 with Graves' ophthalmopathy. Sequencing was carried out using blood. The CDR3 sequence is CASSVASRGYEQYF. The CDR3 DNA reads as TGTGCCAGCAGCGTAGCTAGCAGGGGATACGAGCAGTACTTC.